This T cell receptor beta chain appears in the sequencing data of a study of blood T cell repertoires in COVID-19. Trimming took off 5 bases at V and 1 base at J, with 12 bases between the two ends. The CDR3 consists of 14 residues. In germline, CDR1 is SGHTA, CDR2 FQGNSA. Under the authors' procedure: Amplification from reference gene primers served as the basis for estimated nucleated cell counts. Measured with immunoSEQ multiplex PCR; TCRdb has only the in-frame clones, and not every one. That table furnishes V, J and clone size, whereas the DNA furnished D and trimming. The top ten hold approximately 4% of the sample, which has 150,000 to 200,000 clones, approximately 90% seen once.

The TCR sequence derives from a human donor in a cohort sampled during active COVID-19. This chain connects TRBV7-2 to TRBJ2-7; tentative D call: TRBD1 (6 bases). The sequencing input was peripheral blood. This chain's CDR3 is CASSLLDRSYEQYF. CDR3 nucleotides: TGTGCCAGCAGCCTGCTGGACAGATCCTACGAGCAGTACTTC.